Listed here are 11 T cell receptor beta chains from one sample, sequenced in a study of response to subunit inactivated influenza vaccine. In TCRdb, the RT-PCR reads were re-called with MiXCR into one record per CDR3 protein. The table has a few hundred thousand distinct CDR3 sequences, about 11% seen once. These same data were also listed under a study on T cells expressing NK-cell markers. That work adds: With UMIs, 5'RACE template switching was used to make TCR beta cDNA.

Sequencing was performed on PBMCs from blood, taken on the day of vaccination. The source is a man aged 45-65 years who received an inactivated influenza vaccine.

This chain links TRBV7-2 with TRBJ2-1, with TRBD1 as a possible D gene (5 bases). Germline V gene sequence: CDR1 SGHTA, CDR2 FQGNSA. This CDR3 region has 12 residues. V lost 0 bases and J lost 12, with 9 bases in between. The CDR3 nucleotides read TGTGCCAGCAGCTTAGCCCAGGGTCGGCAGTTCTTC. Translation: CASSLAQGRQFF.

This clonotype was observed a handful of times. The CDR3 protein is CAISESGSATNEKLFF. The DNA for the CDR3 is TGTGCCATCAGTGAGTCCGGTAGTGCAACTAATGAAAAACTGTTTTTT. This chain links TRBV10-3 with TRBJ1-4; the D is unclear. Germline V lookup: CDR1 ENHRY, CDR2 SYGVKD. CDR3 length equals 16 residues. V was shortened by 0 bases and J by 0 bases, with 8 bases between the two germline ends.

The chain employs TRBV13 and TRBJ2-1; TRBD2 matches at 8 bases. Germline V gives CDR1 PRHDT, CDR2 FYEKMQ (reference sequence). The CDR3 is 16 residues long. The V segment lost 0 bases and the J segment 4 bases; nucleotides outside the gene matches: 5. The CDR3 nucleotides are TGTGCCAGCAGCTTAGGGGCGGGAGGATCGTACAATGAGCAGTTCTTC. Translation: CASSLGAGGSYNEQFF.

Only a few counts were recorded for this clonotype. The chain joins TRBV20-1 to TRBJ2-1, with D perhaps given as TRBD1 or TRBD2 (5 bases each). CDR1 is DFQATT, CDR2 SNEGSKA, per germline (reference sequence). This CDR3 spans 12 amino acids. Trimming took off 5 bases at V and 6 bases at J, with 11 bases between the two ends. The CDR3 is CSAWGKFNEQFF. In nucleotides, the CDR3 is TGCAGTGCTTGGGGGAAATTCAATGAGCAGTTCTTC.

The CDR3 loop reads CASSWHPGSTGELFF. In DNA form, the CDR3 reads TGCGCCAGCAGCTGGCACCCGGGGAGCACCGGGGAGCTGTTTTTT. V gene TRBV5-1 combines with J gene TRBJ2-2; the D gene is possibly TRBD2 (5 bases). Germline CDR1 SGHRS, CDR2 YFSETQ. The V gene lost 3 bases and the J gene lost 4 bases, with 13 bases spanning the gap. This CDR3 spans 15 amino acids.

A few counts support this clonotype. This chain joins TRBV20-1 and TRBJ2-2, with 9 bases fitting TRBD1. The V gene's germline CDR1 is DFQATT and CDR2 SNEGSKA (reference sequence). The CDR3 consists of 14 residues. The trim removed 6 bases at V and 1 base at J, leaving 3 bases unmatched. This CDR3 reads CSAPGQGNTGELFF. The CDR3 DNA sequence: TGCAGTGCACCGGGACAGGGGAACACCGGGGAGCTGTTTTTT.

This clonotype occurred a few times. This chain links TRBV3-1 with TRBJ2-1, with 14 bases lining up with TRBD2. The CDR3 loop spans 19 amino acids. V dropped 0 bases and J dropped 7; count of bases not matched to a gene: 11. CDR1 and CDR2 (germline): LGHDT, YNNKEL (reference sequence). CDR3 coding DNA: TGTGCCAGCAGCCAAGAAGTGACGTGGACTAGCGGGGGGTCGAATGAGCAGTTCTTC. It codes for CASSQEVTWTSGGSNEQFF.

This clonotype has only a few counts. The chain employs TRBV4-3 and TRBJ2-1; 9 nucleotides align to TRBD2. J gave up 6 bases and V 0 bases, and 3 bases lay outside the gene matches. The germline V gene encodes CDR1 LGHNA and CDR2 YSLEER. The CDR3 has 15 residues. In DNA, the CDR3 is TGCGCCAGCAGCCAAGATTGGCGGGGGGGCAATGAGCAGTTCTTC. It is translated as CASSQDWRGGNEQFF.

This clonotype was seen ten or more times. The chain links TRBV5-1 to TRBJ2-3, with 7 bases lining up with TRBD2. This CDR3 is 16 amino acids long. Germline V CDR1 and CDR2: SGHRS, YFSETQ. Germline trimming cut 0 bases from V and 6 bases from J; bases unmatched to any gene: 10. The CDR3 here is CASSLEPSGLGDTQYF. CDR3 DNA sequence: TGCGCCAGCAGCTTGGAGCCTAGCGGCTTGGGGGATACGCAGTATTTT.

This clonotype came up many times. The chain carries TRBV5-1 and TRBJ2-3, with no clear D. This CDR3 is built from 13 residues. Trimming stripped 3 bases from V and 2 bases from J, with 7 bases between. CDR1 is SGHRS, CDR2 YFSETQ, per germline. CDR3 coding DNA: TGCGCCAGCAGCTCCGGCGACACAGATACGCAGTATTTT. It codes for CASSSGDTDTQYF.

This clonotype was found many times. The chain is built from TRBV6-5 and TRBJ2-7, with 7 bases that match TRBD2. Germline CDR1 MNHEY, CDR2 SVGAGI. CDR3 length: 13 residues. J gave up 7 bases and V 0 bases, and 3 bases lay outside the gene matches. Here the CDR3 reads CASSYSGGREQYF. As DNA, the CDR3 is TGTGCCAGCAGTTACTCGGGGGGGAGGGAGCAGTACTTC.